This TCR beta chain comes out of a study of PD-1 blockade in classical Hodgkin lymphoma. Study-wide points: Relative to healthy donors, newly diagnosed patients reportedly had lower baseline TCR diversity, which was reported as lower still in relapsed/refractory patients. The authors have not defined what causes the repertoire differences, possibly disease activity or prior therapy.

Time point defined: newly diagnosed, previously untreated cHL patient sample. PBMCs representing newly diagnosed, untreated classical Hodgkin lymphoma functioned as the comparison. Method: immunoSEQ multiplex PCR; TCRdb's copy keeps in-frame clones and lacks some. This table has roughly 70,000 clones, roughly 93% appearing once. Regarding this clone: Its antigen is not known.

V lost 2 bases, J lost 6 bases, and 12 bases lay in between. CDR1 and CDR2 (germline): SGHTA, FQGTGA. The CDR3 loop spans 14 amino acids. The TCR originated in a human donor with classical Hodgkin lymphoma. The chain employs TRBV7-3 and TRBJ2-3; D gene ambiguous. Sequencing was performed on peripheral blood mononuclear cells (PBMCs). CDR3 sequence (DNA): TGTGCCAGCAGCTTAGGACCAAGACCGGATACGCAGTATTTT. The encoded protein is CASSLGPRPDTQYF.